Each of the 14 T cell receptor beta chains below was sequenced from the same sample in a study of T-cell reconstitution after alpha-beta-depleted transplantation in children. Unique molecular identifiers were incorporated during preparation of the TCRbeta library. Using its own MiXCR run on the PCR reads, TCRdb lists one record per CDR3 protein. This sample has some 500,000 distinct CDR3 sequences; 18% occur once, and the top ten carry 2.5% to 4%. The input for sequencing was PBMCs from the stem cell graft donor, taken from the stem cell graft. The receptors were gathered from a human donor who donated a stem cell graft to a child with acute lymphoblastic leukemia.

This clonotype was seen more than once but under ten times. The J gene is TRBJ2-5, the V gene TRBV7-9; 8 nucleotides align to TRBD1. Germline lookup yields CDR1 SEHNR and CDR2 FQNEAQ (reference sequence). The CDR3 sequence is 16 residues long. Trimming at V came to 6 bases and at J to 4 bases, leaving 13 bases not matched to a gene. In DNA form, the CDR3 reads TGTGCCAGCAGATCAGTCCCTCAGGACAGGGTAGAGACCCAGTACTTC. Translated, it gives CASRSVPQDRVETQYF.

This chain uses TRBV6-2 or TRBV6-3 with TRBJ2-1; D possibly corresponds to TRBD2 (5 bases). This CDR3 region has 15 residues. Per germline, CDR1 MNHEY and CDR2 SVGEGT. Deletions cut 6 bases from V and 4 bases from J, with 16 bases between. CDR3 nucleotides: TGTGCCAGCAGCCTACTACACGGAGGTTACAATGAGCAGTTCTTC. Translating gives CASSLLHGGYNEQFF.

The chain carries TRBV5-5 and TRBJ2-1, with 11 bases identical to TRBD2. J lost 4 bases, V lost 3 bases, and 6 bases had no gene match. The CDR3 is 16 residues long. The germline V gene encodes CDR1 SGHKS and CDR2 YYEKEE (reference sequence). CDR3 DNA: TGTGCCAGCAGCTCACTAGCGGGAGCAACTTACAATGAGCAGTTCTTC. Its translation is CASSSLAGATYNEQFF.

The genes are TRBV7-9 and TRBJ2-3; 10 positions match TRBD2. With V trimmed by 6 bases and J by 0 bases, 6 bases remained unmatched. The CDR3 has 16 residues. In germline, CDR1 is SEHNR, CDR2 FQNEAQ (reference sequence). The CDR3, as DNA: TGTGCCAGCAGTCGCACTAGCGGGGCTAGCACAGATACGCAGTATTTT. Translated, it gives CASSRTSGASTDTQYF.

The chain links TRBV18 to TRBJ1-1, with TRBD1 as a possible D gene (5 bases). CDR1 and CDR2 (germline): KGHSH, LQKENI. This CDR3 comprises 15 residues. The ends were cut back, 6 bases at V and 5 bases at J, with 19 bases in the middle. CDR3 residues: CASSPEHGNRTEAFF. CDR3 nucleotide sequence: TGTGCCAGCTCCCCCGAGCACGGTAACAGGACTGAAGCTTTCTTT.

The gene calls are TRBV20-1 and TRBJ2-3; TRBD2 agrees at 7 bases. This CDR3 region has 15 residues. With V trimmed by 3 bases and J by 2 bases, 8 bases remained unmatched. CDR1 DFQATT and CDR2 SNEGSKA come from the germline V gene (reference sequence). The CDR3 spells CSASSGTIFTDTQYF. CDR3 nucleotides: TGCAGTGCTAGCAGCGGGACCATTTTCACAGATACGCAGTATTTT.

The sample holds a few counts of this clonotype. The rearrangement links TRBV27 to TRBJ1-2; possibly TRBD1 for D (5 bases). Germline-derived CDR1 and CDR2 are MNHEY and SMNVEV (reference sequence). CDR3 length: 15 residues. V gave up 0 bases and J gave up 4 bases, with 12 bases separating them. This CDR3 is CASSLSERDVYGYTF. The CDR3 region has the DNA TGTGCCAGCAGTTTATCGGAGAGGGACGTCTATGGCTACACCTTC.

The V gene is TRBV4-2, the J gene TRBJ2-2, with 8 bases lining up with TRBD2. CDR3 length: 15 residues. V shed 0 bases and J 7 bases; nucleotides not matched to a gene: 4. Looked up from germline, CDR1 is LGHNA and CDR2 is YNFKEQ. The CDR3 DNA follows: TGTGCCAGCAGCCAAGAGTTAGCGGGAATCGGGGAGCTGTTTTTT. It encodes CASSQELAGIGELFF.

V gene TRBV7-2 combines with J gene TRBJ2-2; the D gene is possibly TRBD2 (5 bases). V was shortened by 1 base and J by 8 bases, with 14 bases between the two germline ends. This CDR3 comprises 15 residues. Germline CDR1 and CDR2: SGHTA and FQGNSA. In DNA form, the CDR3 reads TGTGCCAGCAGCTTAGTTTCCGGGAAAGCGGGGGAGCTGTTTTTT. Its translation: CASSLVSGKAGELFF.

The CDR3 nucleotides are TGTGCCAGCAGCGTCGAAGGGACAGGGGACAATGAGCAGTTCTTC. The encoded protein is CASSVEGTGDNEQFF. The chain uses TRBV9 and TRBJ2-1; 10 bases line up with TRBD1. The length of the CDR3 is 15 residues. Losses at the gene ends were 2 bases for V and 5 bases for J; bases not matched to a gene: 4. The germline V gene encodes CDR1 SGDLS and CDR2 YYNGEE.

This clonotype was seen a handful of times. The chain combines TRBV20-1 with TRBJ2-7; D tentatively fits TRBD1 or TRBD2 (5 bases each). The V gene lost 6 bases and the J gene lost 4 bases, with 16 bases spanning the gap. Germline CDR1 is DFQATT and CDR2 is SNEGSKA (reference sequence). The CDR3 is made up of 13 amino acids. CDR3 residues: CSAPWGNTYEQYF. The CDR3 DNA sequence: TGCAGTGCCCCCTGGGGGAATACTTACGAGCAGTACTTC.

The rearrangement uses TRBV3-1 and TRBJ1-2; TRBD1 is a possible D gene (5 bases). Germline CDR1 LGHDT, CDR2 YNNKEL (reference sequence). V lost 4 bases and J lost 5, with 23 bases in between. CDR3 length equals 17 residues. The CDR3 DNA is TGTGCCAGCAGCCCGGGGGGTTGGTCGGATCGAGTGTATGGCTACACCTTC. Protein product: CASSPGGWSDRVYGYTF. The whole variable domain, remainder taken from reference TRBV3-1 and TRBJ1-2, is DTAVSQTPKYLVTQMGNDKSIKCEQNLGHDTMYWYKQDSKKFLKIMFSYNNKELIINETVPNRFSPKSPDKAHLNLHINSLELGDSAVYFCASSPGGWSDRVYGYTFGSGTRLTVV.

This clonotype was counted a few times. CDR3 residues: CASSPPSATGELFF. The CDR3, as DNA: TGTGCCAGCAGCCCTCCTAGCGCTACCGGGGAGCTGTTTTTT. The gene calls are TRBV7-6 and TRBJ2-2, with D perhaps matching TRBD2 (6 bases). Per the germline V gene, CDR1 is SGHVS and CDR2 is FNYEAQ. The V and J ends lost 5 bases and 5 bases respectively, with 12 bases between them. The CDR3 sequence is 14 residues long.

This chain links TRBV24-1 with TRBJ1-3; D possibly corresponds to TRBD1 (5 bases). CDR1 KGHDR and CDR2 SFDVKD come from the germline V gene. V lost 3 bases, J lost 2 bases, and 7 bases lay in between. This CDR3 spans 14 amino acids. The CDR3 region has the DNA TGTGCCACCAGTGATCCACAGGCTGGAAACACCATATATTTT. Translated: CATSDPQAGNTIYF.